This T cell receptor (beta chain) was retrieved from a study of T cell responses to AZD1222 COVID-19 vaccine. Generated by immunoSEQ multiplex PCR, the TCRdb table keeps only in-frame clones and is missing some. The sample yields 200,000 to 250,000 clones, approximately 94% seen once. This clone was detected only once. The ends lost 1 base at V and 3 bases at J; junction bases unmatched: 6. Germline V lookup: CDR1 LGHNA, CDR2 YSLEER. This CDR3 has 15 residues. This clonotype was sampled from an adult who received the MenACWY meningococcal vaccine as a control. The chain is built from TRBV4-3 and TRBJ2-7; TRBD1 matches at 7 bases. The source material was peripheral blood, sampled 28 days after the second dose of the MenACWY control vaccine. CDR3 coding DNA: TGCGCCAGCAGCCAAGGGGTGACAGGGAACTACGAGCAGTACTTC. Its protein is CASSQGVTGNYEQYF.